One T cell receptor (beta chain) is described in this entry. This sample stems from a study of blood T cell repertoires in COVID-19. Study-level information: Sites in the United States, Italy and Spain provided acute and convalescent COVID-19 samples. PBMCs, B-cell-depleted T cells, or T cells were the source of the cDNA or gDNA that made up the material.

Profiling relied on immunoSEQ multiplex PCR, and the TCRdb table lists in-frame clones only, not all of them. The table includes some 70,000 clones, approximately 88% detected once. Germline V gene lookup returns CDR1 MDHEN and CDR2 SYDVKM. The CDR3 is made up of 13 amino acids. With 7 bases removed from V and 7 bases from J, the gap between germline ends came to 16 bases. Material for sequencing was peripheral blood. The TCR comes from a human donor in a cohort sampled during active COVID-19. The chain joins TRBV28 to TRBJ1-1, with D possibly being TRBD1 (6 bases). As DNA, the CDR3 is TGTGCCAGCACGGCAACAGGGCGCAGTGAAGCTTTCTTT. Translating gives CASTATGRSEAFF.